This TCR beta chain was recorded in a study of cytomegalovirus exposure and HLA in healthy donors. This PCR relied on a set of 60 Vbeta primers and 13 Jbeta primers. Clones were read by immunoSEQ multiplex PCR, and TCRdb kept only the in-frame ones, dropping some. The table includes about 130,000 clones, 65% to 85% detected once. The CDR3 sequence is 17 residues long. The chain has TRBV21-1 and TRBJ1-2; the DNA was not compared with TRBD1, the D call given in the table. TRBV21-1 is a pseudogene. This receptor was obtained from a man younger than 45 in good health and CMV-seronegative. Input material: PBMCs. The CDR3 protein is CASSKNPGQSLPWGYTF. The CDR3 coding sequence is TGTGCCAGCAGCAAAAACCCGGGACAGTCCCTCCCGTGGGGCTACACCTTC.